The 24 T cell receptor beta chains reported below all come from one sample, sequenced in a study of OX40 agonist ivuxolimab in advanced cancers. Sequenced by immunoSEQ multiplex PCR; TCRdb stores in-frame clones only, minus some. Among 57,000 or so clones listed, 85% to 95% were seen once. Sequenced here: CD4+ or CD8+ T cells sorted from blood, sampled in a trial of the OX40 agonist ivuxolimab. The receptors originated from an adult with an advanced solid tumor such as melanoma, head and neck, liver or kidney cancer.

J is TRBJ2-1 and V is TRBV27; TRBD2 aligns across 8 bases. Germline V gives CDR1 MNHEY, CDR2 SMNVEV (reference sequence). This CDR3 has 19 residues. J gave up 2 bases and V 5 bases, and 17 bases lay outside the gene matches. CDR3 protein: CASSVRVIAGYYPYNEQFF. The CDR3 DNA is TGTGCCAGCAGTGTACGGGTAATAGCGGGGTACTACCCCTACAATGAGCAGTTCTTC.

The CDR3: CASSQVSRPVGYQETQYF. Here the CDR3 DNA reads TGTGCCAGCAGCCAAGTTTCGCGGCCTGTGGGGTACCAAGAGACCCAGTACTTC. The rearrangement joins TRBV14 to TRBJ2-5; D is uncertain. CDR1 is SGHDN, CDR2 FVKESK, per germline. Trimming pared 1 base from V and 0 bases from J, leaving 18 bases between. The CDR3 is 18 residues long.

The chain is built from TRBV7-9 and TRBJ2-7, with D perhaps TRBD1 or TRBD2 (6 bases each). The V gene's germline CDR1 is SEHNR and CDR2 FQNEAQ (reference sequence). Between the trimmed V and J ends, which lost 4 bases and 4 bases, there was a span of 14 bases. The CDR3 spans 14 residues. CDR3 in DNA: TGTGCCAGCAGCTCCGGGACAAGCGGGTACGAGCAGTACTTC. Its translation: CASSSGTSGYEQYF.

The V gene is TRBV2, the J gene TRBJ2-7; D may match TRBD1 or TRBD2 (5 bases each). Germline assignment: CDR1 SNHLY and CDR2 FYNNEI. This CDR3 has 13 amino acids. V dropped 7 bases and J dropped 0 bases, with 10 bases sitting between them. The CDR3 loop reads CASNGDGSYEQYF. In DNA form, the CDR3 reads TGTGCCAGCAATGGGGACGGCTCCTACGAGCAGTACTTC.

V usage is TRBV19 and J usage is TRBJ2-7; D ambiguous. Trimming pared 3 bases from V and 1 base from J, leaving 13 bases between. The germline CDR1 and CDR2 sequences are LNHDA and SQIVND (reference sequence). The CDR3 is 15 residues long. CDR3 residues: CASSMGAGRSYEQYF. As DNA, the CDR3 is TGTGCCAGTAGTATGGGTGCAGGCAGATCCTACGAGCAGTACTTC.

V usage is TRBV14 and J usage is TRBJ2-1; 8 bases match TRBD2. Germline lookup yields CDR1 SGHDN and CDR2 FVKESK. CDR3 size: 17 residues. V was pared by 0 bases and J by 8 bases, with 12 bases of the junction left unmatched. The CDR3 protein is CASSQDIPGGPSDEQFF. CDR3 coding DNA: TGTGCCAGCAGCCAAGATATCCCGGGAGGGCCTTCCGATGAGCAGTTCTTC.

DNA for the CDR3: TGTGCCAGCAGCTTCAGGGGCCAAGAGACCCAGTACTTC. It translates to CASSFRGQETQYF. V gene TRBV11-1 combines with J gene TRBJ2-5; perhaps TRBD1 as D (6 bases). Germline values: CDR1 SGHAT, CDR2 FQDESV (reference sequence). The CDR3 extends over 13 amino acids. Trimming pared 3 bases from V and 1 base from J, leaving 6 bases between.

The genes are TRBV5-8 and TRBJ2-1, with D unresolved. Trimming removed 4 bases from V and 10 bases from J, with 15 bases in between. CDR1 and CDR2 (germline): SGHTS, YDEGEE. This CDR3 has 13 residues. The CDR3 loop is CASSPTDFREQFF. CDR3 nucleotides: TGTGCCAGCAGCCCGACTGATTTTCGGGAGCAGTTCTTC.

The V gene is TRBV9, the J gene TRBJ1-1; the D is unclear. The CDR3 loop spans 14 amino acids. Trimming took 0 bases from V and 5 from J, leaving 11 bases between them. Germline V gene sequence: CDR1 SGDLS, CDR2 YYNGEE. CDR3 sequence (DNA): TGTGCCAGCAGCGTAGCTACGGGAGGAACTGAAGCTTTCTTT. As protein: CASSVATGGTEAFF. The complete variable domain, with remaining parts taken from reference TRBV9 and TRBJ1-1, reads DSGVTQTPKHLITATGQRVTLRCSPRSGDLSVYWYQQSLDQGLQFLIQYYNGEERAKGNILERFSAQQFPDLHSELNLSSLELGDSALYFCASSVATGGTEAFFGQGTRLTVV.

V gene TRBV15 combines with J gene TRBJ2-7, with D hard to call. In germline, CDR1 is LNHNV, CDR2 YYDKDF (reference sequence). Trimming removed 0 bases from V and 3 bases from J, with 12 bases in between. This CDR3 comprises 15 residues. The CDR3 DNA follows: TGTGCCACCAGCAGAGATTGGCTCGGCGGCTACGAGCAGTACTTC. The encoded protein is CATSRDWLGGYEQYF.

CDR3 protein: CASSSPPGEIYEQYF. The CDR3, as DNA: TGTGCCAGCAGCTCACCCCCGGGAGAGATCTACGAGCAGTACTTC. The rearrangement links TRBV11-2 to TRBJ2-7; a possible D gene is TRBD2 (6 bases). Trimming left V 4 bases short and J 3 bases short, with 16 bases between. The CDR3 consists of 15 residues. The germline V gene encodes CDR1 SGHAT and CDR2 FQNNGV.

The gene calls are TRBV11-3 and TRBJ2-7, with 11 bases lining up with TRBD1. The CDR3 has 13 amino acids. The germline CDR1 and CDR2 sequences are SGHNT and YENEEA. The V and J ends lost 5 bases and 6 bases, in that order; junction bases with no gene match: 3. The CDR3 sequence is CASSPGTGGEQYF. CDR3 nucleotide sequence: TGTGCCAGCAGCCCCGGGACAGGGGGCGAGCAGTACTTC.

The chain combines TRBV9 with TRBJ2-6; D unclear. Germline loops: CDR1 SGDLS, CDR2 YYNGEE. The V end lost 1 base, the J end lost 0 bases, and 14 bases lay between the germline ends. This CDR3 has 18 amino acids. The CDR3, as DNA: TGTGCCAGCAGCGTAAATGGTCGGGTCCTCTCTGGGGCCAACGTCCTGACTTTC. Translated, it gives CASSVNGRVLSGANVLTF.

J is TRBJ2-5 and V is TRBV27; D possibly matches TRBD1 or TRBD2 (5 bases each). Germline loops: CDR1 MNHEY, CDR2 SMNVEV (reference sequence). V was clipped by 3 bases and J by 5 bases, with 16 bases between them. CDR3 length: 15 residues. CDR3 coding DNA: TGTGCCAGCAGTTTCCTACCTGGGACCCCTGAGACCCAGTACTTC. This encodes CASSFLPGTPETQYF.

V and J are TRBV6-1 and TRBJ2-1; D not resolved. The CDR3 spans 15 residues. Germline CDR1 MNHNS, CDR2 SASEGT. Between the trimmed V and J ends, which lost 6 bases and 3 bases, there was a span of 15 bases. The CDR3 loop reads CASSDHDGSYNEQFF. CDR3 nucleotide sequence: TGTGCCAGCAGCGACCACGACGGAAGCTACAATGAGCAGTTCTTC.

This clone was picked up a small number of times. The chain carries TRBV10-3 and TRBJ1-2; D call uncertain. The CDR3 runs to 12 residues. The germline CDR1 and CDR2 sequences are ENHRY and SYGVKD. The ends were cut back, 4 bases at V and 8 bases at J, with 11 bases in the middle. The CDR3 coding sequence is TGTGCCATCAGTGTCGGAGGAGAAGGCTACACCTTC. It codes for CAISVGGEGYTF.

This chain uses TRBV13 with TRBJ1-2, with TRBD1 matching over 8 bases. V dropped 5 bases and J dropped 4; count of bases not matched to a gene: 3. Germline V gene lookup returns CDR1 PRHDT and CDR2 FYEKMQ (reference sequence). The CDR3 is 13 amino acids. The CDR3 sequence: CASSKDRVYGYTF. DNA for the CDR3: TGTGCCAGCAGCAAGGACAGGGTCTATGGCTACACCTTC.

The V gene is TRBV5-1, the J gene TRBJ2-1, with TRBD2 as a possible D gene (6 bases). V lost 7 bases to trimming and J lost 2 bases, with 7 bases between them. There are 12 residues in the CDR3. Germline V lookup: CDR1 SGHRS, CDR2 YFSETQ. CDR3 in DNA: TGCGCCAGCGGGAGGACCTACAATGAGCAGTTCTTC. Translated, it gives CASGRTYNEQFF.

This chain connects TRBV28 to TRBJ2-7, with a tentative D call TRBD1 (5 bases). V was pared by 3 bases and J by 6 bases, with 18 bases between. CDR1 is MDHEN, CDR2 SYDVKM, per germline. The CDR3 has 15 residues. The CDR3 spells CASSFPTGSFLEQYF. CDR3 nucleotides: TGTGCCAGCAGTTTTCCCACAGGCTCCTTCCTCGAGCAGTACTTC.

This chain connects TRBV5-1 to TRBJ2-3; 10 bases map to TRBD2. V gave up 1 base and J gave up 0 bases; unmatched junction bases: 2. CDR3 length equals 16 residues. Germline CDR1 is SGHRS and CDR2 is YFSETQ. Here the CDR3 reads CASSLKAGGSTDTQYF. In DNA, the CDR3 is TGCGCCAGCAGCTTGAAAGCGGGGGGGAGCACAGATACGCAGTATTTT.

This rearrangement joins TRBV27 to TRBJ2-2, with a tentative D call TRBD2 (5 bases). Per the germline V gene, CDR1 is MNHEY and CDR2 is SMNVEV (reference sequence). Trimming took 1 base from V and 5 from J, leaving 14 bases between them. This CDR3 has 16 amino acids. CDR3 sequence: CASSLFVGEGTGELFF. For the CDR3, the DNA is TGTGCCAGCAGTTTATTTGTGGGAGAAGGAACCGGGGAGCTGTTTTTT.

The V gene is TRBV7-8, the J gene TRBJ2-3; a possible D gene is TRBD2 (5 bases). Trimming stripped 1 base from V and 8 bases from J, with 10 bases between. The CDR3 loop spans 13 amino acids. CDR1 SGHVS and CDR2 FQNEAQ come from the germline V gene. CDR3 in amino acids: CASSLGIRGTQYF. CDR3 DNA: TGTGCCAGCAGCTTAGGCATACGGGGTACGCAGTATTTT.

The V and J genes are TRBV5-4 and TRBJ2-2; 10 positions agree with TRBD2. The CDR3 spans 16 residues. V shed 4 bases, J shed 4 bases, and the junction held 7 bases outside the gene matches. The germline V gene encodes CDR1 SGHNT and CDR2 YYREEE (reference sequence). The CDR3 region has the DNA TGTGCCAGCAGCACCGGACTAGCGGTCCCCACCGGGGAGCTGTTTTTT. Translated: CASSTGLAVPTGELFF.

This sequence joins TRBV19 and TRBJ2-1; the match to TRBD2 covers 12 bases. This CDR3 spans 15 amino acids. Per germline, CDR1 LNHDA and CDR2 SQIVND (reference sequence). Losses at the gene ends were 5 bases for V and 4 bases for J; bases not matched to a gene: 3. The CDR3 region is CASSPGTSGYNEQFF. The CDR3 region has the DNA TGTGCCAGTAGTCCCGGGACTAGCGGGTACAATGAGCAGTTCTTC.